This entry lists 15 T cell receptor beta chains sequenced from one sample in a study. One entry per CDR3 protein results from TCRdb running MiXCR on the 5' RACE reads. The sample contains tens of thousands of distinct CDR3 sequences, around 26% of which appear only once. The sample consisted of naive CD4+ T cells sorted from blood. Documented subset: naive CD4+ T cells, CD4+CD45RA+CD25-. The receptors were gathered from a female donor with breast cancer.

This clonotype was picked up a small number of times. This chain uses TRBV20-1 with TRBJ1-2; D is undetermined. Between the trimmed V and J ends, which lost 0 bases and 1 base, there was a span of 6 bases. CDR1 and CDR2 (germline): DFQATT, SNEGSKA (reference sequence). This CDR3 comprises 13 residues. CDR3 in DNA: TGCAGTGCTAGAGATGAGGGTAACTATGGCTACACCTTC. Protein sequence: CSARDEGNYGYTF.

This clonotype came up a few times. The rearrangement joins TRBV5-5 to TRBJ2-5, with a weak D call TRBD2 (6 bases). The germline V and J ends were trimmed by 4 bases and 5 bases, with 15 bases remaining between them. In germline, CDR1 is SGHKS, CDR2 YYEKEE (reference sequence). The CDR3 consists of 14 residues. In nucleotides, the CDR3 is TGTGCCAGCAGCCCCGGGAGTGTGGAGGAGACCCAGTACTTC. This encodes CASSPGSVEETQYF.

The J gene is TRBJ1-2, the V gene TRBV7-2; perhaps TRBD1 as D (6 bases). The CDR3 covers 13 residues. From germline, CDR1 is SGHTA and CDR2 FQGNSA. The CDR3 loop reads CVGSLSGVYGYTF. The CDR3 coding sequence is TGTGTCGGCAGCTTATCAGGGGTCTATGGCTACACCTTC.

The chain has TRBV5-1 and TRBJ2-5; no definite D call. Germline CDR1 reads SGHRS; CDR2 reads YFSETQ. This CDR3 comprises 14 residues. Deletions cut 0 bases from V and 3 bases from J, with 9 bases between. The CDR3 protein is CASSLGHREETQYF. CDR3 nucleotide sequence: TGCGCCAGCAGCTTGGGGCACAGAGAAGAGACCCAGTACTTC.

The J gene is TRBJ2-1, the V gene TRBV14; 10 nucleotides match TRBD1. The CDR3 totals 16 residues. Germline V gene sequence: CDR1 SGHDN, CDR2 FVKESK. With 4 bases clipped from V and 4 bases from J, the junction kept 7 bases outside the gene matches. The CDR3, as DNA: TGTGCCAGCAGCCCCTTGACAGGGGGCTTTTACAATGAGCAGTTCTTC. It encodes CASSPLTGGFYNEQFF.

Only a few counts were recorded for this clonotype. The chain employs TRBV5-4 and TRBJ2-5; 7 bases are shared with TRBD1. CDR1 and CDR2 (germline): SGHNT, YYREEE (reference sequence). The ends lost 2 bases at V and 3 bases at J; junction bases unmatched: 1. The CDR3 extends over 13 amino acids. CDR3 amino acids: CASSFTGEETQYF. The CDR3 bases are TGTGCCAGCAGCTTTACAGGGGAAGAGACCCAGTACTTC.

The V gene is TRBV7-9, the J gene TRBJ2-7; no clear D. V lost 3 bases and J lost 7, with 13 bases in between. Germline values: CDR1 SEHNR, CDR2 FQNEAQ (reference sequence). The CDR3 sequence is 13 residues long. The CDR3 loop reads CASSFTSLSEQYF. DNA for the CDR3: TGTGCCAGCAGCTTCACCTCCCTGAGTGAGCAGTACTTC.

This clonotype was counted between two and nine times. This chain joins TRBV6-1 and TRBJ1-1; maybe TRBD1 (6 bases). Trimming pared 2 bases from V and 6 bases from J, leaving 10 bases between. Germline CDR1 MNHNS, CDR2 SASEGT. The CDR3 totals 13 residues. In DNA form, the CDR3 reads TGTGCCAGCAGTGAATACAGGGTAGCTGAAGCTTTCTTT. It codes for CASSEYRVAEAFF.

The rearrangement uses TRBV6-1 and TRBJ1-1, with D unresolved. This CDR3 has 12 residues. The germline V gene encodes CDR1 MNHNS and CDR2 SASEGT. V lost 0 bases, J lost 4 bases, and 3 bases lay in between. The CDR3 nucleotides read TGTGCCAGCAGTGAAGCCCTCACTGAAGCTTTCTTT. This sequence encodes CASSEALTEAFF.

The CDR3 loop reads CASSLVGGYTF. CDR3 in DNA: TGTGCCAGCAGCTTAGTCGGTGGCTACACCTTC. This chain connects TRBV11-3 to TRBJ1-2, with D unclear. The CDR3 has 11 residues. Germline CDR1 reads SGHNT; CDR2 reads YENEEA. With 1 base removed from V and 7 bases from J, the gap between germline ends came to 4 bases.

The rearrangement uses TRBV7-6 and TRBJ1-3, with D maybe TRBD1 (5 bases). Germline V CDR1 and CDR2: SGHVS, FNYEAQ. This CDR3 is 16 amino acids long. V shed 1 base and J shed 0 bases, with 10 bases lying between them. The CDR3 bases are TGTGCCAGCAGCTTAGAGTTTGGGACCTCTGGAAACACCATATATTTT. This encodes CASSLEFGTSGNTIYF.

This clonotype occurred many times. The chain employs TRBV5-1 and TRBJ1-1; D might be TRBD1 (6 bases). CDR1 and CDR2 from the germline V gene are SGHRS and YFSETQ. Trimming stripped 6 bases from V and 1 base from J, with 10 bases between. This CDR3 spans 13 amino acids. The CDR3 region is CASTGQGNTEAFF. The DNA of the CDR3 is TGCGCCAGCACGGGACAAGGGAACACTGAAGCTTTCTTT.

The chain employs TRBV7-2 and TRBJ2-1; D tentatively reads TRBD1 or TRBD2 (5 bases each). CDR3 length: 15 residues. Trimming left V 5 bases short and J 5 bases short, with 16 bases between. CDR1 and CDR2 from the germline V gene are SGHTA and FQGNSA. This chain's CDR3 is CASSPGAGTHNEQFF. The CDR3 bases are TGTGCCAGCAGCCCCGGGGCAGGGACCCACAATGAGCAGTTCTTC.

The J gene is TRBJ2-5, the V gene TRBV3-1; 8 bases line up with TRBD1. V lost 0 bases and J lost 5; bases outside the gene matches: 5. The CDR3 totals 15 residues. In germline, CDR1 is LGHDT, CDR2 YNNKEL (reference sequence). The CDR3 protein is CASSQENRGRETQYF. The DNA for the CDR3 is TGTGCCAGCAGCCAAGAGAACAGGGGGAGGGAGACCCAGTACTTC.

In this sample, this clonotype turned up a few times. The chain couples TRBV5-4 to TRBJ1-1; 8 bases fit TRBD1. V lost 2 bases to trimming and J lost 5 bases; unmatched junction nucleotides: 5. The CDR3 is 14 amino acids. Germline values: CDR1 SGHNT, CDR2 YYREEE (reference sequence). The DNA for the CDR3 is TGTGCCAGCAGCTTAGAACAGGGGGAAACTGAAGCTTTCTTT. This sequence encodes CASSLEQGETEAFF.